This T cell receptor beta chain derives from a study of T cell responses to AZD1222 COVID-19 vaccine. Broader study findings: Repertoire sampling was restricted to post-peak T cell response timepoints.

This clone was seen just once. Antigen unknown. Sequenced by immunoSEQ multiplex PCR; TCRdb stores in-frame clones only, minus some. The repertoire consists of 250,000 to 300,000 clones, with almost 95% occurring once and the leading ten covering less than 0.65%. The sequence derives from an adult who received the AZD1222 COVID-19 vaccine. Source: peripheral blood, taken 28 days after the second AZD1222 dose.

The CDR3 loop is CASSLAGNSNQPQHF. The CDR3 nucleotides read TGCGCCAGCAGCTTGGCCGGAAATAGCAATCAGCCCCAGCATTTT. V gene TRBV5-1 combines with J gene TRBJ1-5, with D uncertain. CDR1 and CDR2 from the germline V gene are SGHRS and YFSETQ. V gave up 0 bases and J gave up 0 bases, with 7 bases separating them. This CDR3 is built from 15 residues.